This TCR beta chain was retrieved from a study of T cell clones after liver transplantation (dated 2019 in TCRdb). The study in broad terms: The samples were obtained from ITN030ST, a randomized trial that attempted immunosuppression withdrawal within 2 years after liver transplantation. As an antigen-independent comparator for donor-reactive sequences, third party-reactive TCRbeta sequences were also identified from pre-transplant MLRs. Of the eight recipients, a few were HCV-positive, while the remaining recipients had been transplanted for non-autoimmune, non-viral indications. Of the 8 liver transplant recipients making up the studied cohort, 3 were classified as tolerant and 5 as non-tolerant. Blood samples were taken pre-transplant, pre-randomization before withdrawal, and post-randomization after full withdrawal or failed withdrawal. Tolerance meant complete immunosuppression withdrawal for at least one year without liver enzymes rising beyond twice the upper limit of normal. Subjects received no induction therapy and standard immunosuppression until randomization at 12-24 months post-transplant. Donor-reactive T cell clones were identified by TCRbeta sequencing following a pre-transplant mixed lymphocyte reaction and were subsequently tracked in post-transplant blood.

Cut back by 2 bases and 3 bases, the V and J ends lie 11 bases apart. CDR1 and CDR2, looked up from the germline V gene (reference sequence), are MNHEY and SMNVEV. Inclusive of the bounding cysteine and phenylalanine, the CDR3 is 14 residues long. Just the 42-base CDR3 DNA is kept, in frame starting at base 1. Unstimulated PBMCs, after thawing, were stained for CD3, CD4 and CD8 and then FACS-sorted into CD3+CD4+ and CD3+CD8+ populations. All 8 studied subjects were randomized to withdrawal of immunosuppression. The Qiagen DNeasy Blood and Tissue Kit was used for genomic DNA isolation. The paper as a whole reports these results and caveats: The conclusions were considered preliminary, being limited by small, heterogeneous patient numbers and non-standardized post-transplant time points. After accounting for repertoire turnover, donor-reactive detection was significantly reduced in 7 of 8 subjects for CD4 and 8 of 8 for CD8. The decline in donor-reactive sequences exceeded the decline in third party-reactive sequences, suggesting partial antigen-specific deletion that was unrelated to withdrawal success. In a couple of subjects, low numbers of available donor cells limited the measurable donor-reactive repertoire. In most of the 8 subjects, circulating donor-reactive CD4 TCRbeta sequences decreased significantly after transplant, regardless of tolerance or HCV status. Without allograft tissue specimens, donor-reactive T cells may have migrated into the graft rather than being deleted.

A word on this clone: What this receptor recognizes is not known. No quality values exist for individual bases; no much larger clone is one base distant.

Using immunoSEQ, frozen genomic DNA was subjected to high-throughput TCRbeta CDR3 sequencing, a process that included PCR amplification, mapping, bias correction and internal controls. The study's own analysis went as follows. Productive rearrangements were retained, and unique TCRbeta sequences were defined by the CDR3 nucleotide sequence together with the V and J gene. Donor-reactive sequences required at least 5-fold expansion in CFSE-low cells versus unstimulated pre-transplant cells and at least 0.01% frequency. Minimum frequency thresholds were set for each subject on the basis of the unstimulated sample with the lowest template count, so that a detection power of at least 90% was ensured. Jensen-Shannon divergence between the top 1000 TCRbeta sequences post-transplant and pre-transplant was used to measure repertoire turnover. Two-sided Fisher's exact tests were used to test for changes in how often donor-reactive sequences were detected. As stored in TCRdb, this immuneACCESS dataset retains in-frame rearrangements with V and J assigned. A fraction of the clones does not appear; measured against another copy, unresolved V genes explain less than half of the discrepancy, and the remainder lacks a known reason. V, J and clone size were drawn from that table, and D and trimming were deduced from the DNA. Counted in this sample were 6,500 or so clones; approximately 79% of them appeared once. The top ten clonotypes cover roughly 38% of the sample.

The origin of this receptor is a human patient who received a liver transplant. After transplantation, some T cells may belong to the graft donor instead of the recipient. Recombination connected TRBV27 to TRBJ2-7; the D gene is not confidently resolved. Specimen: CD8+ T cells from blood, collected 24 months after liver transplant. CDR3 loop: CASSLAPGYYEQYF. The DNA sequence is as follows: TGTGCCAGCAGTTTAGCCCCAGGCTACTACGAGCAGTACTTC.